The 5 T cell receptor beta chains below were found in one sample sequenced in a study of blood T cells in healthy people across ages. Combining a sample-barcoded 5' primer with a J-beta primer mix, a second PCR ran for roughly 6 to 12 cycles. TCRdb fed the 5' RACE reads into MiXCR, producing one record per CDR3 protein. Of about a million distinct CDR3 sequences listed, around 49% were seen once; the top ten hold around 15%. Source material: blood. These receptors came from a man younger than 45 in good health.

The CDR3 protein is CATSVASQETQYF. The CDR3 coding sequence is TGTGCCACCAGCGTAGCGTCCCAAGAGACCCAGTACTTC. The rearrangement links TRBV24-1 to TRBJ2-5; TRBD2 is a possible D gene (5 bases). V was pared by 7 bases and J by 1 base, with 9 bases between. Per the germline V gene, CDR1 is KGHDR and CDR2 is SFDVKD. The CDR3 is made up of 13 amino acids.

The J gene is TRBJ1-1, the V gene TRBV10-3, with TRBD1 matching 8 bases. CDR3 length equals 16 residues. V was clipped by 6 bases and J by 1 base; unmatched bases: 10. CDR1 and CDR2 (germline): ENHRY, SYGVKD. CDR3 nucleotides: TGTGCCATCAGGGGGGACAGGTATGGAGGGAACACTGAAGCTTTCTTT. It specifies CAIRGDRYGGNTEAFF.

The genes are TRBV18 and TRBJ1-6; 9 bases align to TRBD1. This CDR3 comprises 18 residues. The J segment lost 2 bases and the V segment lost 2 bases, leaving 7 bases of the junction unmatched. The germline V gene encodes CDR1 KGHSH and CDR2 LQKENI. This CDR3 is CASSPKGQGGTYNSPLHF. CDR3 coding DNA: TGTGCCAGCTCACCAAAGGGACAGGGAGGTACCTATAATTCACCCCTCCACTTT.

This clonotype was seen at least ten times. Written as DNA, the CDR3 is TGTGCCAGCAGTTACGGTTGGGGCCTGGGGAGAGACAATGAGCAGTTCTTC. This translates into CASSYGWGLGRDNEQFF. This chain joins TRBV6-5 and TRBJ2-1, with D perhaps matching TRBD1 or TRBD2 (5 bases each). Trimming stripped 2 bases from V and 5 bases from J, with 19 bases between. The CDR3 totals 17 residues. The germline V gene has CDR1 MNHEY and CDR2 SVGAGI.

Only one count was recorded for this clonotype. The J gene is TRBJ2-7, the V gene TRBV7-2; D possibly uses TRBD1 or TRBD2 (7 bases each). The V gene lost 5 bases and the J gene lost 0 bases, with 14 bases spanning the gap. The CDR3 runs to 15 residues. Germline lookup yields CDR1 SGHTA and CDR2 FQGNSA. In DNA form, the CDR3 reads TGTGCCAGCAGCCAGGGGGGGGCGAACTCCTACGAGCAGTACTTC. Translating it yields CASSQGGANSYEQYF.